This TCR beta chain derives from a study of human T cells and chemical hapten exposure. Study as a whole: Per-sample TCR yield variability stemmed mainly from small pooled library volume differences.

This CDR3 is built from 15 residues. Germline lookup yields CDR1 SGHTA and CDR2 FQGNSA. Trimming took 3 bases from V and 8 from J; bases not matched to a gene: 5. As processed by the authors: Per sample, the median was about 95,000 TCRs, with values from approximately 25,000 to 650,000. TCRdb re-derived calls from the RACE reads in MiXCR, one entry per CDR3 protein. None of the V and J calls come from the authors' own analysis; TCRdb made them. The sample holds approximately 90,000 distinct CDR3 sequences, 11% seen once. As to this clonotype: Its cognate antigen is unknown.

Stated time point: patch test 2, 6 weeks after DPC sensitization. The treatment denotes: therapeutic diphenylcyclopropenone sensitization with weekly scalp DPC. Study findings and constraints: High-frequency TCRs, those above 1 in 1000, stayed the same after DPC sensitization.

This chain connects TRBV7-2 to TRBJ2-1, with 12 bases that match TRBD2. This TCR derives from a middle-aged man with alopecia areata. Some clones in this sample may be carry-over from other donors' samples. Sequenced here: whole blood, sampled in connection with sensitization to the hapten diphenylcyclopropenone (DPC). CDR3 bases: TGTGCCAGCAGCTTTGGACTAGCGGGATACGATGAGCAGTTCTTC. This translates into CASSFGLAGYDEQFF.